Only one count was recorded for the clone carrying this T cell receptor (beta chain). Its antigen is still unknown. This specimen comes from a study of neoadjuvant anti-PD-1 for oral cavity cancer. For the study at large: Most patients had three to four biweekly doses of 3 mg/kg nivolumab before resection. Non-progressing patients received a fourth nivolumab dose near day 43, then surgery on days 50-56.

This CDR3 contains 13 residues. Trimming stripped 6 bases from V and 7 bases from J, with 16 bases between. From germline, CDR1 is SGDLS and CDR2 YYNGEE. Clones were sequenced by immunoSEQ multiplex PCR, and TCRdb holds only the in-frame ones, with some missing. The table has 13,000 to 15,000 clones, about three quarters seen once. General observations from the study: Treg/Th17 ratio rose with pretreatment blood and fell with post-treatment tumor TCRbeta clonality.

The chain employs TRBV9 and TRBJ1-2; a weak D match, TRBD1 (6 bases). This sample comprised PBMCs, obtained before nivolumab (anti-PD-1) treatment. This sequence originates from a person aged 40 to 85 with oral cavity squamous cell carcinoma. CDR3 in DNA: TGTGCCAGCACCAAGGGGGGCCGAGGTGGCTACACCTTC. The encoded protein is CASTKGGRGGYTF.